The present entry profiles one TCR beta chain with its context. Its antigen remains undetermined. No much larger clonotype is one base removed from it; base qualities were not supplied. The data belong to a study of shared clonotypes between healthy human individuals (dated by TCRdb to 2020 to 2022). Describing the broader study: The cohort included three men and a couple of women between 18 and 49 years of age. Between about 0.8 and 9 billion PBMCs per donor were obtained by leukapheresis. To increase sequencing depth and limit assay-specific biases, TCR repertoire library preparation and sequencing were carried out by different laboratories using diverse techniques. The study deeply sequenced blood TCR repertoires of about five healthy adults to estimate repertoire size and the extent of clonotype sharing between individuals. For each donor, CD4 naive and CD4 memory were each run on three plates, CD8 naive on two plates, and CD8 memory on one plate.

TCR CDR3 regions were amplified from genomic DNA by multiplex PCR using the deep immunoSEQ assay. For each cell subset, the extracted genomic DNA was distributed evenly across all wells of several immunoSEQ 96-well plates, and each plate served as one replicate. For sorted subsets, each replicate PCR was loaded with roughly 0.2 ug genomic DNA, equivalent to about 30,000 T cell genomes. Purified libraries were measured with a Qubit 3.0 fluorometer, size-checked on a Bioanalyzer 2100, and measured again with the KAPA Library Quantification kit. Every immunoSEQ 96-well plate was sequenced on a dedicated single-read 150-cycle Illumina NextSeq 550 flow cell. The authors processed their data as follows. Because the immunoSEQ output included only junctional sequences and no quality scores, the filtering could not be the same as the filtering used for full-length reads. To assign V/J genes and CDR3, sequences were annotated using PyIR, a Python wrapper for IgBLAST v1.9, with IMGT germline references. Reads were filtered out if the reads had weak V/J assignments (E-value above 1e-6), no CDR3, stop codons, out-of-frame junctions, or ambiguous translated residues. V3J clonotypes were defined as sequences sharing an identical inferred V gene, J gene, and CDR3 amino acid sequence. Percentage overlap between repertoires was calculated by dividing the number of shared unique clonotypes by the size of the smaller repertoire. Three approaches were used to assess repertoire richness: RTK rarefaction, the Chao1 estimator, and Recon v2.1 estimates of unobserved clonotypes. Generation probabilities were computed with OLGA for all TCRbeta clonotypes obtained by the gDNA method from a few donors. Here the immuneACCESS table is served through TCRdb, limited to in-frame sequences with V and J called. Missing clones are a known gap in these copies; in checked studies unresolved V genes cover under half, and the rest lacks a known reason. The DNA gave D and trimming, while V, J and clone size come from that table. The sample table shows about 710,000 clones, and around three quarters are seen once. 1.5% to 2% of the sample is taken by the ten largest.

Paper-wide results and their limitations: Larger estimated clonotype richness was generally found for naive subsets than for memory subsets. Higher generation probabilities were observed for clonotypes shared by all four sorted-subset donors than for non-shared clonotypes. Sampling was limited to blood, and TCR repertoires in tissue likely differ from TCR repertoires in blood. Across a few donors, roughly 5.1% of naive CD4, approximately 3.6% of naive CD8, under 2.5% of memory CD4, and 0.4% to 0.45% of memory CD8 clonotypes were shared. Even with the large sequencing depth, rarefaction of the sorted-subset datasets indicated that sequencing was incomplete. The genetic and exposure-history diversity represented was limited by the small number of donors. Pairwise subsampling led to the expectation that sequencing depth would affect the degree of clonotype sharing among donors.

The germline V gene (reference sequence) yields WNHNN for CDR1 and SYGVQD for CDR2. Trimming removed 3 bases from V and 2 bases from J, leaving 8 bases between the germline ends. Taken from cysteine to phenylalanine, the CDR3 has 15 residues. Of the read, only the CDR3 DNA is kept; its 45 bases are in frame from base 1. Healthy HIV-negative adults with no recently reported acute infections or vaccinations were included as donors. Every donor was a Caucasian adult living in Nashville, Tennessee, USA. CD4+ T cells were enriched by magnetic negative selection, after which naive cells were positively selected on CD45RA and the negative fraction was taken as the memory subset. Blood was collected by leukapheresis, and PBMCs were isolated by Ficoll-Histopaque density gradient centrifugation and then cryopreserved in liquid nitrogen vapor phase. Purity and quantity of every magnetically sorted T cell population were checked by analytical flow cytometry. Genomic DNA was isolated from each sorted fraction and quantified by UV absorbance on a Nanodrop 2000c.

The sample was memory CD4+ T cells sorted from blood. This specimen's cell subset or site label, interpreted: CD45RA-negative fraction. The sequence links TRBV10-1 to TRBJ2-6; the D region possibly corresponds to TRBD2 (5 bases align). The clonotype was recovered from a woman aged 25 to 45 in good health. The DNA sequence follows: TGCGCCAGCAGTGATCGGACTGCTGGGGCCAACGTCCTGACTTTC. Its protein is CASSDRTAGANVLTF.